What follows are 2 T cell receptor beta chains derived from one specimen sequenced in a study of CD8+ T cells in alopecia areata. The authors extracted RNA and reverse transcribed it into cDNA as the sequencing template. Data came from immunoSEQ multiplex PCR; TCRdb stores just in-frame clones and leaves some out. This table has approximately 180,000 clones, 50% to 60% appearing once. This specimen was CD4+ T cells sorted from blood, taken at week 0. Receptor source: a human donor with alopecia areata.

V and J are TRBV25-1 and TRBJ2-7, with unresolved D. The germline gives CDR1 MGHDK, CDR2 SYGVNS. The CDR3 spans 15 residues. Trimming shortened V by 1 base and J by 1 base, and 11 bases separated the two germline ends. CDR3 amino acids: CASSECGVASYEQYF. The CDR3 region has the DNA TGTGCCAGCAGTGAATGTGGGGTCGCTTCCTACGAGCAGTACTTC.

The chain links TRBV5-6 to TRBJ1-5; D might be TRBD1 (5 bases). Germline V gene sequence: CDR1 SGHDT, CDR2 YYEEEE. The V end lost 4 bases, the J end lost 0 bases, and 8 bases lay between the germline ends. The CDR3 consists of 14 residues. The CDR3 region has the DNA TGTGCCAGCAGCCTAGGGGTTAGCAATCAGCCCCAGCATTTT. Its translation is CASSLGVSNQPQHF.